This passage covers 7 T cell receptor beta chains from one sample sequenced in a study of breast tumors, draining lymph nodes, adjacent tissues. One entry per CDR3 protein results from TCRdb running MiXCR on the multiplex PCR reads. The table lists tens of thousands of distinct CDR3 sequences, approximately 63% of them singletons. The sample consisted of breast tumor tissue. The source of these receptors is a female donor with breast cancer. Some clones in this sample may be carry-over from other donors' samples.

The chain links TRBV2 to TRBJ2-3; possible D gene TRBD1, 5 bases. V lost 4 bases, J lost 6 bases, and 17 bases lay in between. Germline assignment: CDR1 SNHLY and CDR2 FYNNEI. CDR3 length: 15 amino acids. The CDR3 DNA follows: TGTGCCAGCAGTGGAACGACAGTGGGTAGGGATACGCAGTATTTT. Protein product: CASSGTTVGRDTQYF.

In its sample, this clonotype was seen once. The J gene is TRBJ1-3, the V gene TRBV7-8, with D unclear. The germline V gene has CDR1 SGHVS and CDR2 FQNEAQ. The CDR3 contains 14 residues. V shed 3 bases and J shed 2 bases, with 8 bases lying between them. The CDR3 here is CASSLGVTGNTIYF. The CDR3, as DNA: TGTGCCAGCAGCTTGGGAGTGACTGGAAACACCATATATTTT.

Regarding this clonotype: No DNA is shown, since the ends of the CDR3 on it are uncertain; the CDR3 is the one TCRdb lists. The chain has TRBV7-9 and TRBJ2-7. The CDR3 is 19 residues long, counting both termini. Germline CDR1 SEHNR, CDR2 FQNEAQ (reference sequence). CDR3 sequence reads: CASSIYLCSVWSQVYEQYF.

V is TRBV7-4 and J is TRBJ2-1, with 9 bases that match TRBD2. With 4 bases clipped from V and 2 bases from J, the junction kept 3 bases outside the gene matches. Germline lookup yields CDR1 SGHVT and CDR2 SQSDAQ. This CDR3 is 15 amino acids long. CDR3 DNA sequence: TGTGCCAGCAGCTCGGAGCGGGGGGCCTACAATGAGCAGTTCTTC. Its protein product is CASSSERGAYNEQFF.

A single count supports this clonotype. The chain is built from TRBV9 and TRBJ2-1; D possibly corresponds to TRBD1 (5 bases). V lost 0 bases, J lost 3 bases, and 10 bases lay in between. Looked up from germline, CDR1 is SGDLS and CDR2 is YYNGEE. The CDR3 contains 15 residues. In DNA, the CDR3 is TGTGCCAGCAGCGTAGATCCAGGGTTCTACAATGAGCAGTTCTTC. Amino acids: CASSVDPGFYNEQFF.

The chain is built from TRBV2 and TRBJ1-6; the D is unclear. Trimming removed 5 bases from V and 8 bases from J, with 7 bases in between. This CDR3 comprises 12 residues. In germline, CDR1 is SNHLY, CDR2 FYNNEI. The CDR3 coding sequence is TGTGCCAGCAGTTGGACCGATTCACCCCTCCACTTT. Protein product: CASSWTDSPLHF.

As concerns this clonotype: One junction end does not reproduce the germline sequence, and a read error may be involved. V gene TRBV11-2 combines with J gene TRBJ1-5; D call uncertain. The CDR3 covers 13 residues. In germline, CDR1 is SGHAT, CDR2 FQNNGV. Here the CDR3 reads CASSLTSDQSQHF. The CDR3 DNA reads TGTGCCAGCAGCCTAACGAGCGATCAGTCCCAGCATTTT.